This T cell receptor (gamma chain) was obtained from a study of Vδ1+ human thymocytes. General observations from the study: In the thymus, TRG and TRD repertoires looked highly polyclonal with Gaussian CDR3 lengths.

V shed 2 bases and J 2 bases; nucleotides not matched to a gene: 6. CDR3 size: 14 residues. Germline V gene lookup returns CDR1 EGSNGY and CDR2 YDSYNSKV. Extracted RNA was reverse transcribed into cDNA. CDR3 amplicons came from multiplex PCR with pooled V-gene forward and constant-region reverse primers. TCRdb ran CATT on the multiplex PCR reads. The table lists about 36,000 gamma-chain clones, 20% to 25% of them singletons. After alphabeta T cell depletion, CD3+ Vdelta1+ Vdelta2- thymocytes were sorted. This clone appeared a few times. Antigen: not known. The specimen sequenced was Vdelta1+ gamma-delta thymocytes from the thymus. Described subset: FACS-sorted CD3+ TCRalphabeta- TCRVdelta1+ TCRVdelta2- thymocytes. The chain joins TRGV2 to TRGJ1 or TRGJ2. The sequence derives from a girl in the first two years of life who had congenital heart surgery. Written as DNA, the CDR3 is TGTGCCACCTGGGACGCTCCGTATTATTATAAGAAACTCTTT. Translated, it gives CATWDAPYYYKKLF.